The T cell receptor (beta chain) under discussion was sequenced for a study of vaccination effects on CD4 cells after COVID-19. Overall study results and limits: Limitations: small convalescent group and missing early post-infection timepoints. Marked clonal contraction of both clone types appeared late after vaccination. Cross-reactivity with common cold coronaviruses was shown by only 1 of 255 vaccine-induced clones in healthy vaccinees.

The data were produced by immunoSEQ multiplex PCR, yet TCRdb's version contains in-frame clones alone and is incomplete. The repertoire includes roughly 25,000 clones, roughly 80% of them detected once, and over 7.5% sits in the top ten. ViraFEST expansion of antigen-specific CD4+ T cells with viral peptide pools preceded sequencing. Investigators separated out CD4+ T cells once less than 11 days of culture had passed. BNT162b2 vaccine or mRNA-1273 vaccine was given to participants in two doses. The study found no prior SARS-CoV-2 infection in the vaccine recipients, who tested negative for nucleocapsid antibodies. Germline V CDR1 and CDR2: SEHNR, FQNEAQ (reference sequence). Trimming pared 3 bases from V and 4 bases from J, leaving 10 bases between. The CDR3 loop spans 14 amino acids. Comments on this clone: Its antigen remains unidentified.

The starting material was CD4+ T cells from PBMCs cultured with SARS-CoV-2 spike peptides, obtained after COVID-19 vaccination. The chain carries TRBV7-9 and TRBJ1-5; possibly TRBD1 for D (5 bases). This receptor was obtained from a human donor who received a COVID-19 vaccine. CDR3 sequence: CASSFGAYNQPQHF. CDR3 nucleotides: TGTGCCAGCAGCTTCGGGGCCTATAATCAGCCCCAGCATTTT. The full variable domain, in which reference TRBV7-9 and TRBJ1-5 provide the parts outside the CDR3, is DTGVSQNPRHKITKRGQNVTFRCDPISEHNRLYWYRQTLGQGPEFLTYFQNEAQLEKSRLLSDRFSAERPKGSFSTLEIQRTEQGDSAMYLCASSFGAYNQPQHFGDGTRLSIL.